This TCR beta chain was captured by sequencing in a study of T cell responses to AZD1222 COVID-19 vaccine. The CDR3 contains 17 residues. Profiled with immunoSEQ multiplex PCR; TCRdb holds only in-frame clones, not every one. This sample yields roughly 130,000 clones, of which roughly nine tenths are seen a single time; roughly 1.5% belongs to the top ten. The input for sequencing was peripheral blood, taken on day 0 of AZD1222 vaccination. This clonotype was obtained from an adult in good health. The gene calls are TRBV21-1 and TRBJ2-5; TRBD2, as called in the table, went unchecked against the DNA. TRBV21-1 is recorded as a pseudogene. The DNA for the CDR3 is TGTGCCAGCAGCAAAGAGGGAGGGAGTAGCCACCAAGAGACCCAGTACTTC. This translates into CASSKEGGSSHQETQYF.